This T cell receptor beta chain was documented in a study of shared clonotypes between healthy human individuals. The method was immunoSEQ multiplex PCR; TCRdb's version includes in-frame clones alone and lacks a portion of them. The data contain 2 million to 2.5 million clones, about 92% of them singletons. The receptor was isolated from a man younger than 30 in good health. Some clones in this sample may be carry-over from other donors' samples. Specimen: naive CD4+ T cells from PBMCs. The subset: CD45RA+ positively selected.

The CDR3 nucleotides are TGTGCCAGCGCCTTAGGGGGGACTAACTATGGCTACACCTTC. Translated: CASALGGTNYGYTF. The gene calls are TRBV25-1 and TRBJ1-2, with D maybe TRBD1 (6 bases). CDR3 length equals 14 residues. Germline values: CDR1 MGHDK, CDR2 SYGVNS. V gave up 8 bases and J gave up 0 bases, with 13 bases separating them.